This TCR beta chain was recovered during a study of T cells in localized non-small cell lung cancer. TCRdb's table, derived via immunoSEQ multiplex PCR, lists solely in-frame clones and lacks some. The sample shows tens of thousands of clones, roughly 90% of them seen only once. V shed 4 bases and J shed 5 bases, with 9 bases lying between them. CDR1 and CDR2 (germline): MRHNA, SNTAGT. The CDR3 has 13 amino acids. The chain carries TRBV6-4 and TRBJ1-5; D is perhaps TRBD1 (6 bases). Sequencing was performed on peripheral blood, taken before any cancer treatment. This TCR was recovered from a man aged 35 to 69 with stage I squamous cell lung carcinoma. CDR3 region: CASSADSDQPQHF. Here the CDR3 DNA reads TGTGCCAGCAGTGCGGACAGCGATCAGCCCCAGCATTTT.